This passage covers 32 T cell receptor beta chains from one sample sequenced in a study of cytomegalovirus exposure and HLA in healthy donors. Generated by immunoSEQ multiplex PCR, the TCRdb table keeps only in-frame clones and is missing some. The data hold 150,000 to 200,000 clones, with 86% observed a single time. The sequenced material came from PBMCs. Receptor source: a man younger than 40 in good health and CMV-seropositive.

This chain links TRBV6-5 with TRBJ2-7, with D perhaps given as TRBD1 or TRBD2 (5 bases each). Germline lookup yields CDR1 MNHEY and CDR2 SVGAGI. The CDR3 has 14 amino acids. V shed 2 bases and J shed 3 bases, with 11 bases lying between them. The CDR3 DNA follows: TGTGCCAGCAGTTACGACCCAGGGAGCTACGAGCAGTACTTC. Protein: CASSYDPGSYEQYF.

The chain links TRBV7-6 to TRBJ2-6; D possibly matches TRBD1 or TRBD2 (5 bases each). The CDR3 is 16 amino acids. CDR1 and CDR2 (germline): SGHVS, FNYEAQ. Between the trimmed V and J ends, which lost 5 bases and 0 bases, there was a span of 11 bases. CDR3 sequence reads: CASSPRGRSGANVLTF. The CDR3 nucleotides are TGTGCCAGCAGCCCCCGGGGCCGCTCTGGGGCCAACGTCCTGACTTTC. Drawing the rest from reference TRBV7-6 and TRBJ2-6, the complete variable domain is GAGVSQSPRYKVTKRGQDVALRCDPISGHVSLYWYRQALGQGPEFLTYFNYEAQQDKSGLPNDRFSAERPEGSISTLTIQRTEQRDSAMYRCASSPRGRSGANVLTFGAGSRLTVL.

CDR3 in DNA: TGTGCCAGCAGTTGGGGACTAGCGGGGGGAAGTGAGCAGTTCTTC. Encoded protein: CASSWGLAGGSEQFF. The J gene is TRBJ2-1, the V gene TRBV6-5, with 15 bases fitting TRBD2. The CDR3 has 15 amino acids. Germline lookup yields CDR1 MNHEY and CDR2 SVGAGI. V lost 4 bases to trimming and J lost 9 bases; unmatched junction nucleotides: 4.

The chain joins TRBV5-1 to TRBJ2-5; D might be TRBD2 (5 bases). V was cut by 0 bases and J by 1 base, with 7 bases left in between. From germline, CDR1 is SGHRS and CDR2 YFSETQ. This CDR3 is 14 amino acids long. DNA for the CDR3: TGCGCCAGCAGCTTGGCTAGCAGCCAAGAGACCCAGTACTTC. It encodes CASSLASSQETQYF.

V gene TRBV6-6 combines with J gene TRBJ2-6; D uncertain. The germline V gene encodes CDR1 MNHNY and CDR2 SVGAGI (reference sequence). The CDR3 sequence is 16 residues long. Between the trimmed V and J ends, which lost 0 bases and 0 bases, there was a span of 6 bases. The CDR3: CASSYSIYSGANVLTF. CDR3 DNA sequence: TGTGCCAGCAGTTACTCGATTTACTCTGGGGCCAACGTCCTGACTTTC.

On this clone itself: Other DNA sequences in this specimen translate into the identical CDR3. The chain has TRBV27 and TRBJ1-1, with 8 bases that match TRBD1. The germline gives CDR1 MNHEY, CDR2 SMNVEV (reference sequence). The CDR3 loop spans 14 amino acids. V trimming: 3 bases; J trimming: 2 bases; junction bases outside the gene matches: 2. CDR3 DNA: TGTGCCAGCAGTTTCGGACAGGGAAACACTGAAGCTTTCTTT. The encoded protein is CASSFGQGNTEAFF.

This clone occurred once. This chain uses TRBV15 with TRBJ1-1, with TRBD1 matching over 8 bases. Per the germline V gene, CDR1 is LNHNV and CDR2 is YYDKDF (reference sequence). The length of the CDR3 is 13 residues. Trimming at V came to 1 base and at J to 7 bases, leaving 2 bases not matched to a gene. Here the CDR3 DNA reads TGTGCCACCAGCAGAGGGGGGACAGGTGAAGCTTTCTTT. Its translation: CATSRGGTGEAFF. The full variable domain, its missing parts supplied by reference TRBV15 and TRBJ1-1, is DAMVIQNPRYQVTQFGKPVTLSCSQTLNHNVMYWYQQKSSQAPKLLFHYYDKDFNNEADTPDNFQSRRPNTSFCFLDIRSPGLGDTAMYLCATSRGGTGEAFFGQGTRLTVV.

The chain combines TRBV5-4 with TRBJ2-7, with D possibly TRBD1 on 6 matching bases. With 4 bases removed from V and 5 bases from J, the gap between germline ends came to 16 bases. Germline loops: CDR1 SGHNT, CDR2 YYREEE (reference sequence). CDR3 size: 14 residues. Here the CDR3 reads CASSAPQGIHEQYF. Here the CDR3 DNA reads TGTGCCAGCAGCGCACCACAGGGTATCCACGAGCAGTACTTC. Combining the CDR3 with reference TRBV5-4 and TRBJ2-7 gives the whole variable domain ETGVTQSPTHLIKTRGQQVTLRCSSQSGHNTVSWYQQALGQGPQFIFQYYREEENGRGNFPPRFSGLQFPNYSSELNVNALELDDSALYLCASSAPQGIHEQYFGPGTRLTVT.

The chain is built from TRBV9 and TRBJ1-2; no clear D. CDR3 length: 14 amino acids. CDR1 is SGDLS, CDR2 YYNGEE, per germline. V was cut by 2 bases and J by 4 bases, with 12 bases left in between. CDR3 DNA sequence: TGTGCCAGCAGCGTCGGGTCCCAGTTCTATGGCTACACCTTC. Translation: CASSVGSQFYGYTF.

The chain is built from TRBV27 and TRBJ2-2; D unresolved. V was pared by 1 base and J by 5 bases, with 8 bases between. The CDR3 has 14 residues. Germline V lookup: CDR1 MNHEY, CDR2 SMNVEV (reference sequence). This CDR3 is CASSLFQLTGELFF. The CDR3 coding sequence is TGTGCCAGCAGTTTATTCCAACTTACCGGGGAGCTGTTTTTT.

The J gene is TRBJ1-1, the V gene TRBV9; D unclear. CDR1 and CDR2 from the germline V gene are SGDLS and YYNGEE. The CDR3 has 14 residues. Deletions cut 3 bases from V and 3 bases from J, with 12 bases between. The CDR3 DNA sequence: TGTGCCAGCAGCGGAGGTGTAGTAGACACTGAAGCTTTCTTT. Translated: CASSGGVVDTEAFF.

V is TRBV19 and J is TRBJ1-2, with D uncertain. Germline V lookup: CDR1 LNHDA, CDR2 SQIVND (reference sequence). Trimming removed 3 bases from V and 0 bases from J, with 11 bases in between. The CDR3 runs 15 residues. For the CDR3, the DNA is TGTGCCAGTAGTATTTCCGACGGAGCTAACTATGGCTACACCTTC. Its protein product is CASSISDGANYGYTF.

This chain connects TRBV11-2 to TRBJ1-1; maybe TRBD1 (5 bases). Germline loops: CDR1 SGHAT, CDR2 FQNNGV. V shed 5 bases and J shed 4 bases, with 8 bases lying between them. The CDR3 contains 12 residues. CDR3 loop: CASSPGRTEAFF. Here the CDR3 DNA reads TGTGCCAGCAGCCCGGGACGCACTGAAGCTTTCTTT.

This chain's CDR3 is CASSPGTGNYEQYF. The DNA of the CDR3 is TGTGCCAGCAGCCCCGGGACAGGGAACTACGAGCAGTACTTC. This rearrangement joins TRBV5-4 to TRBJ2-7, with TRBD1 matching 9 bases. V shed 4 bases and J 3 bases; nucleotides not matched to a gene: 5. Looked up from germline, CDR1 is SGHNT and CDR2 is YYREEE (reference sequence). This CDR3 is 14 amino acids long.

The J gene is TRBJ1-5, the V gene TRBV18; D perhaps matches TRBD1 (5 bases). The CDR3 has 18 residues. Trimming took 2 bases from V and 4 from J, leaving 21 bases between them. The V gene's germline CDR1 is KGHSH and CDR2 LQKENI. The CDR3 DNA reads as TGTGCCAGCTCACCAGTCTTATTTGAGGGGTTAAGTAATCAGCCCCAGCATTTT. It yields the protein CASSPVLFEGLSNQPQHF. The variable domain in full, completed from reference TRBV18 and TRBJ1-5, reads NAGVMQNPRHLVRRRGQEARLRCSPMKGHSHVYWYRQLPEEGLKFMVYLQKENIIDESGMPKERFSAEFPKEGPSILRIQQVVRGDSAAYFCASSPVLFEGLSNQPQHFGDGTRLSIL.

The chain uses TRBV6-5 and TRBJ2-3, with 7 nucleotides matching TRBD2. CDR1 is MNHEY and CDR2 is SVGAGI in the germline V gene. The CDR3 has 14 residues. V shed 0 bases, J shed 6 bases, and the junction held 3 bases outside the gene matches. CDR3 nucleotide sequence: TGTGCCAGCAGTTACTCGCGGGGGTCGGATACGCAGTATTTT. Translating it yields CASSYSRGSDTQYF.

V and J are TRBV29-1 and TRBJ2-7; D unclear. The CDR3 has 13 amino acids. Germline V lookup: CDR1 SQVTM, CDR2 ANQGSEA. V lost 4 bases to trimming and J lost 3 bases, with 13 bases between them. The CDR3, as DNA: TGCAGCGTTGTTGAAATGGGTGGCTACGAGCAGTACTTC. This sequence encodes CSVVEMGGYEQYF.

The gene calls are TRBV27 and TRBJ2-3; 10 bases are shared with TRBD2. V was clipped by 5 bases and J by 5 bases; unmatched bases: 7. CDR1 and CDR2 (germline): MNHEY, SMNVEV (reference sequence). This CDR3 is built from 15 residues. The CDR3 sequence is CASSKTSGNVDTQYF. The CDR3, as DNA: TGTGCCAGCAGTAAAACTAGCGGGAACGTAGATACGCAGTATTTT.

The V call is TRBV4-3, the J call TRBJ2-7; the match to TRBD1 covers 8 bases. CDR1 LGHNA and CDR2 YSLEER come from the germline V gene. CDR3 length: 15 amino acids. V was clipped by 1 base and J by 4 bases; unmatched bases: 6. The CDR3 DNA is TGCGCCAGCAGCCAAGTTCGGACAGGGTTTTACGAGCAGTACTTC. Translation: CASSQVRTGFYEQYF.

This chain connects TRBV19 to TRBJ2-3; D perhaps matches TRBD2 (5 bases). Germline lookup yields CDR1 LNHDA and CDR2 SQIVND (reference sequence). The CDR3 consists of 13 residues. Deletions cut 3 bases from V and 8 bases from J, with 12 bases between. The CDR3 DNA reads as TGTGCCAGTAGTATCTCTAGCCTGGGTACGCAGTATTTT. Amino acids: CASSISSLGTQYF.

The chain uses TRBV5-4 and TRBJ1-4; D is perhaps TRBD1 (6 bases). Trimming left V 2 bases short and J 5 bases short, with 10 bases between. Per the germline V gene, CDR1 is SGHNT and CDR2 is YYREEE (reference sequence). This CDR3 comprises 14 residues. Here the CDR3 reads CASSFGQRNEKLFF. CDR3 nucleotides: TGTGCCAGCAGCTTCGGACAGCGGAATGAAAAACTGTTTTTT.

This clone was picked up one time. The chain is built from TRBV5-1 and TRBJ1-1; TRBD1 matches at 8 bases. Germline V lookup: CDR1 SGHRS, CDR2 YFSETQ. The CDR3 spans 15 residues. Trimming at V came to 4 bases and at J to 0 bases, leaving 5 bases not matched to a gene. The CDR3 sequence is CASSLTGVMNTEAFF. For the CDR3, the DNA is TGCGCCAGCAGCCTGACAGGGGTCATGAACACTGAAGCTTTCTTT.

The rearrangement links TRBV6-5 to TRBJ2-7; TRBD1 matches 9 bases. The CDR3 totals 14 residues. Germline V lookup: CDR1 MNHEY, CDR2 SVGAGI. The ends lost 4 bases at V and 3 bases at J; junction bases unmatched: 4. The CDR3: CASSFGQGFYEQYF. In DNA form, the CDR3 reads TGTGCCAGCAGTTTCGGACAGGGGTTCTACGAGCAGTACTTC.

This chain connects TRBV29-1 to TRBJ2-5, with 12 bases lining up with TRBD2. The ends lost 0 bases at V and 5 bases at J; junction bases unmatched: 10. The germline CDR1 and CDR2 sequences are SQVTM and ANQGSEA. The CDR3 runs to 17 residues. The CDR3: CSVEDPPSGRAGETQYF. The CDR3 DNA reads TGCAGCGTTGAAGATCCCCCTAGCGGGAGGGCCGGGGAGACCCAGTACTTC.

This chain joins TRBV5-1 and TRBJ1-2, with D possibly matching TRBD1 (6 bases). Per the germline V gene, CDR1 is SGHRS and CDR2 is YFSETQ. The CDR3 has 15 residues. V lost 4 bases to trimming and J lost 5 bases, with 18 bases between them. CDR3 sequence: CASSGATGTSYGYTF. In DNA form, the CDR3 reads TGCGCCAGCAGCGGGGCCACCGGGACATCTTATGGCTACACCTTC.

This clone has just one count. This chain links TRBV23-1 with TRBJ2-1, with 9 nucleotides matching TRBD1. TRBV23-1 counts as an open reading frame of uncertain function. This CDR3 contains 15 residues. With 0 bases clipped from V and 10 bases from J, the junction kept 7 bases outside the gene matches. The CDR3 reads CASSQSSGQGYEQFF. The CDR3 bases are TGCGCCAGCAGTCAATCATCGGGACAGGGATACGAGCAGTTCTTC.

A few counts support this clone. The rearrangement links TRBV19 to TRBJ1-5; D gene ambiguous. V lost 3 bases to trimming and J lost 5 bases, with 5 bases between them. CDR1 is LNHDA and CDR2 is SQIVND in the germline V gene (reference sequence). There are 12 residues in the CDR3. This chain's CDR3 is CASSINDQPQHF. The DNA of the CDR3 is TGTGCCAGTAGTATTAATGATCAGCCCCAGCATTTT.

CDR3 residues: CASSPGRPGYYEQYF. The CDR3 DNA follows: TGCGCCAGCAGCCCCGGGAGACCCGGTTACTACGAGCAGTACTTC. The V gene is TRBV5-1, the J gene TRBJ2-7; D is perhaps TRBD2 (6 bases). CDR3 length equals 15 residues. Germline V gene data show CDR1 as SGHRS and CDR2 as YFSETQ. V lost 4 bases and J 3 bases, leaving 17 bases between the germline ends.

The CDR3 nucleotides read TGTGCCTGGAGTGAGACTAGCGGGAAGAGGCGTGAGACCCAGTACTTC. It yields the protein CAWSETSGKRRETQYF. This chain uses TRBV30 with TRBJ2-5; TRBD2 matches at 11 bases. With V trimmed by 1 base and J by 5 bases, 9 bases remained unmatched. The CDR3 sequence is 16 residues long. Germline assignment: CDR1 GTSNPN and CDR2 SVGIG (reference sequence).

V usage is TRBV9 and J usage is TRBJ2-3, with no clear D. Germline V CDR1 and CDR2: SGDLS, YYNGEE. This CDR3 contains 15 residues. V was shortened by 0 bases and J by 2 bases, with 10 bases between the two germline ends. This CDR3 is CASSVDQRYTDTQYF. For the CDR3, the DNA is TGTGCCAGCAGCGTAGATCAGCGTTACACAGATACGCAGTATTTT.

This sequence joins TRBV11-3 and TRBJ2-1; D gene ambiguous. This CDR3 comprises 16 residues. The germline V and J ends were trimmed by 5 bases and 2 bases, with 16 bases remaining between them. The V gene's germline CDR1 is SGHNT and CDR2 YENEEA. CDR3 region: CASSPHPKGAYNEQFF. The DNA of the CDR3 is TGTGCCAGCAGCCCTCACCCTAAAGGCGCCTACAATGAGCAGTTCTTC.

The chain is built from TRBV25-1 and TRBJ2-5; TRBD1 matches at 8 bases. The CDR3 sequence is 16 residues long. Germline loops: CDR1 MGHDK, CDR2 SYGVNS. V lost 3 bases, J lost 2 bases, and 8 bases stayed unmatched. CDR3 coding DNA: TGTGCCAGCAGTGATTGGGGACAGGTCTTACAAGAGACCCAGTACTTC. This translates into CASSDWGQVLQETQYF.